The rows below give T cell receptor beta chains drawn from one sample of a study of blood T cell repertoires in COVID-19. Method: immunoSEQ multiplex PCR; TCRdb's copy keeps in-frame clones and lacks some. The table shows approximately 90,000 clones, with 65% to 90% occurring only once. Sequenced input: peripheral blood. These receptors all come from an elderly man with active or convalescent COVID-19. The CDR3 runs from the conserved cysteine through the conserved F or W. The D gene is left open where the match is weak. Rows may omit the clone size; those that give it use once, few, many or a size class.

>NA|NA|14|TRBJ2-1|TRBV7-6
CASSPGGANNEQFF
TGTGCCAGCAGCCCCGGGGGAGCGAACAATGAGCAGTTCTTC
>NA|TRBD1|13|TRBJ1-5|TRBV19
CATTDRGDQPQHF
TGTGCCACAACGGACAGGGGGGATCAGCCCCAGCATTTT
>NA|NA|13|TRBJ1-4|TRBV10-3
CAISEAGSEKLFF
TGTGCCATCAGTGAGGCAGGGTCTGAAAAACTGTTTTTT
>NA|NA|14|TRBJ2-3|TRBV6-5
CASSYSRTSDTQYF
TGTGCCAGCAGTTACTCACGTACTTCAGATACGCAGTATTTT
>NA|TRBD2|15|TRBJ2-1|TRBV29-1
CSGIGLAGVRNEQFF
TGCAGCGGGATAGGACTAGCGGGAGTTCGCAATGAGCAGTTCTTC
>NA|NA|13|TRBJ1-2|TRBV28
CASSFGGPYGYTF
TGTGCCAGCAGTTTTGGAGGGCCCTATGGCTACACCTTC
>NA|TRBD1|20|TRBJ2-4|TRBV6-2/TRBV6-3
CASSSRYPIRGPSSKNIQYF
TGTGCCAGCAGTTCCCGCTACCCTATCAGGGGGCCGAGTTCCAAAAACATTCAGTACTTC
>once|TRBD1|14|TRBJ1-2|TRBV5-1
CASSFGQVNYGYTF
TGCGCCAGCAGCTTCGGACAGGTTAACTATGGCTACACCTTC
>NA|NA|14|TRBJ1-2|TRBV5-6
CASSFGQANYGYTF
TGTGCCAGCAGCTTTGGGCAGGCTAACTATGGCTACACCTTC
>NA|TRBD2|15|TRBJ2-5|TRBV5-1
CASSFESGTRETQYF
TGCGCCAGCAGCTTCGAGAGCGGGACTCGAGAGACCCAGTACTTC
>once|NA|15|TRBJ1-2|TRBV5-4
CASSLAGEAKYGYTF
TGTGCCAGCAGCTTGGCCGGAGAGGCTAAATATGGCTACACCTTC
>NA|NA|13|TRBJ2-5|TRBV5-4
CASRPRGQETQYF
TGTGCCAGCAGGCCCCGGGGACAAGAGACCCAGTACTTC
>NA|TRBD1|15|TRBJ1-1|TRBV5-4
CASSLGDRKNTEAFF
TGTGCCAGCAGCTTGGGGGACAGGAAGAACACTGAAGCTTTCTTT
>NA|TRBD2|17|TRBJ2-3|TRBV5-1
CASSLSGSGISTDTQYF
TGCGCCAGCAGCTTGTCGGGTAGCGGGATTAGCACAGATACGCAGTATTTT